These T cell receptor beta chains were read from a single sample in a study of CD8 T cells in Susac syndrome. MiXCR, applied by TCRdb to the immunoSEQ multiplex PCR reads, yields one record per CDR3 protein. The table shows about 120,000 distinct CDR3 sequences, with roughly 95% occurring only once. Sequences were obtained from CD4+ T cells from PBMCs. These receptors were taken from a human donor with Susac syndrome. Each CDR3 is given with its conserved first and last residue. The D gene is left open where the match is weak. Expanded clones are given a class, and other clones once, few, many or no size at all.

V: TRBV29-1
J: TRBJ2-3
D: .
size: .
CDR3: CSVDTGTDTQYF
DNA: TGCAGCGTTGATACCGGTACAGATACGCAGTATTTT

V: TRBV5-4
J: TRBJ1-2
D: TRBD1
size: .
CDR3: CASSPDRERGYTF
DNA: TGTGCCAGCAGTCCGGACAGGGAACGTGGCTACACCTTC

V: TRBV12-3/TRBV12-4
J: TRBJ2-7
D: .
size: .
CDR3: CASSHGTFSYEQYF
DNA: TGTGCCAGCAGTCATGGGACTTTCTCCTACGAGCAGTACTTC

V: TRBV2
J: TRBJ1-1
D: .
size: .
CDR3: CASTKDGSSNTEAFF
DNA: TGTGCCAGCACCAAGGACGGTTCATCGAACACTGAAGCTTTCTTT

V: TRBV20-1
J: TRBJ1-1
D: .
size: .
CDR3: CSASTGTHTEAFF
DNA: TGCAGTGCTAGTACCGGGACTCACACTGAAGCTTTCTTT

V: TRBV5-4
J: TRBJ2-5
D: .
size: once
CDR3: CASSSPMGRETQYF
DNA: TGTGCCAGCAGCTCCCCTATGGGGCGGGAGACCCAGTACTTC

V: TRBV5-1
J: TRBJ2-2
D: .
size: .
CDR3: CASSLDGGELFF
DNA: TGCGCCAGCAGCTTGGATGGCGGGGAGCTGTTTTTT

V: TRBV28
J: TRBJ2-7
D: .
size: .
CDR3: CASTRIGFRYEQYF
DNA: TGTGCCAGCACGCGAATCGGATTTCGCTACGAGCAGTACTTC

V: TRBV5-4
J: TRBJ1-1
D: TRBD1
size: .
CDR3: CASRGTGGSEAFF
DNA: TGTGCCAGCAGAGGGACAGGGGGCTCCGAAGCTTTCTTT

V: TRBV6-2/TRBV6-3
J: TRBJ2-1
D: .
size: .
CDR3: CASSYGGARFF
DNA: TGTGCCAGCAGTTATGGTGGGGCCAGGTTCTTC

V: TRBV5-1
J: TRBJ2-7
D: .
size: .
CDR3: CASSLDYEQYF
DNA: TGCGCCAGCAGCTTGGACTACGAGCAGTACTTC

V: TRBV29-1
J: TRBJ2-1
D: .
size: .
CDR3: CSVEDANWSYNEQFF
DNA: TGCAGCGTTGAGGACGCCAATTGGTCCTACAATGAGCAGTTCTTC

V: TRBV20-1
J: TRBJ2-1
D: TRBD2
size: .
CDR3: CSARVSSGTSSYNEQFF
DNA: TGCAGTGCTAGAGTCTCTAGCGGGACCAGCTCCTACAATGAGCAGTTCTTC

V: TRBV30
J: TRBJ1-1
D: .
size: once
CDR3: CAWSGRRDTEAFF
DNA: TGTGCCTGGAGTGGACGCAGGGACACTGAAGCTTTCTTT

V: TRBV19
J: TRBJ1-5
D: .
size: .
CDR3: CASSIDLDQPQHF
DNA: TGTGCCAGTAGTATAGATCTTGATCAGCCCCAGCATTTT

V: TRBV16
J: TRBJ1-1
D: TRBD1
size: .
CDR3: CASSPQGGNTEAFF
DNA: TGTGCCAGCAGCCCTCAGGGGGGCAACACTGAAGCTTTCTTT

V: TRBV30
J: TRBJ2-5
D: .
size: once
CDR3: CAWSRHRPDSRETQYF
DNA: TGTGCCTGGAGCCGCCACCGTCCCGATTCGAGAGAGACCCAGTACTTC

V: TRBV15
J: TRBJ2-5
D: .
size: .
CDR3: CATSRDRKETQYF
DNA: TGTGCCACCAGCAGAGATAGGAAAGAGACCCAGTACTTC

V: TRBV29-1
J: TRBJ2-7
D: .
size: .
CDR3: CSVGHGGGEQYF
DNA: TGCAGCGTTGGGCATGGGGGAGGCGAGCAGTACTTC

V: TRBV3-1
J: TRBJ2-5
D: .
size: .
CDR3: CASSHRRWETQYF
DNA: TGTGCCAGCAGCCATCGGCGATGGGAGACCCAGTACTTC

V: TRBV29-1
J: TRBJ2-7
D: TRBD1
size: .
CDR3: CSVRTGGYEQYF
DNA: TGCAGCGTTCGGACAGGCGGCTACGAGCAGTACTTC

V: TRBV14
J: TRBJ2-7
D: .
size: .
CDR3: CASSQVIGGGSEQYF
DNA: TGTGCCAGCAGCCAAGTAATTGGAGGGGGGTCCGAGCAGTACTTC

V: TRBV2
J: TRBJ1-1
D: .
size: .
CDR3: CASIRAAEAFF
DNA: TGTGCCAGCATCAGGGCCGCTGAAGCTTTCTTT

V: TRBV19
J: TRBJ2-7
D: .
size: .
CDR3: CASMRTDSYEQYF
DNA: TGTGCCAGTATGAGGACTGATTCCTACGAGCAGTACTTC

V: TRBV19
J: TRBJ1-2
D: .
size: once
CDR3: CASSTSPRDYGYTF
DNA: TGTGCCAGTAGTACCTCCCCCCGCGACTATGGCTACACCTTC

V: TRBV28
J: TRBJ1-2
D: .
size: .
CDR3: CASSSRRDGYTF
DNA: TGTGCCAGCAGTTCCCGTAGGGATGGCTACACCTTC

V: TRBV4-1
J: TRBJ2-4
D: TRBD2
size: .
CDR3: CASSQDGGAGVAKNIQYF
DNA: TGCGCCAGCAGCCAAGATGGTGGAGCGGGAGTAGCCAAAAACATTCAGTACTTC

V: TRBV7-2
J: TRBJ2-1
D: TRBD2
size: .
CDR3: CASSLVWTSGSSVYNEQFF
DNA: TGTGCCAGCAGCTTAGTTTGGACTAGCGGGAGCTCGGTCTACAATGAGCAGTTCTTC

V: TRBV29-1
J: TRBJ2-1
D: .
size: .
CDR3: CSVDYGWYNEQFF
DNA: TGCAGCGTTGACTACGGTTGGTACAATGAGCAGTTCTTC

V: TRBV12-3/TRBV12-4
J: TRBJ1-2
D: .
size: .
CDR3: CASSPRRPGNYGYTF
DNA: TGTGCCAGCAGTCCACGAAGGCCGGGGAACTATGGCTACACCTTC

V: TRBV6-5
J: TRBJ2-7
D: .
size: few
CDR3: CASSYSGRYEQYF
DNA: TGTGCCAGCAGTTACTCGGGCCGTTACGAGCAGTACTTC

V: TRBV3-1
J: TRBJ2-7
D: .
size: .
CDR3: CASSSLRPAPYEQYF
DNA: TGTGCCAGCAGCTCTTTACGGCCAGCCCCCTACGAGCAGTACTTC

V: TRBV4-1
J: TRBJ2-7
D: .
size: once
CDR3: CASSRDRLSSYEQYF
DNA: TGCGCCAGCAGCCGCGACAGGCTAAGCTCCTACGAGCAGTACTTC

V: TRBV18
J: TRBJ2-5
D: .
size: .
CDR3: CASSPLGVETQYF
DNA: TGTGCCAGCTCACCACTAGGGGTGGAGACCCAGTACTTC

V: TRBV7-2
J: TRBJ1-5
D: .
size: .
CDR3: CASSSNTGTLNQPQHF
DNA: TGTGCCAGCAGCTCTAATACAGGGACACTAAATCAGCCCCAGCATTTT